What follows are 5 T cell receptor beta chains derived from one specimen sequenced in a study of blood T cell repertoires in COVID-19. Here immunoSEQ multiplex PCR was the method, and the copy in TCRdb shows in-frame clones only, minus some. The data contain fewer than 70,000 clones, 75% to 95% of them singletons. Sequencing used peripheral blood. The receptors here all came from a woman aged 80 or over with active COVID-19.

The V call is TRBV27, the J call TRBJ1-4, with 7 bases that match TRBD1. V lost 0 bases to trimming and J lost 2 bases; unmatched junction nucleotides: 0. CDR1 and CDR2 from the germline V gene are MNHEY and SMNVEV (reference sequence). The CDR3 has 15 amino acids. The CDR3, as DNA: TGTGCCAGCAGTTTATCAGGGGGCACTAATGAAAAACTGTTTTTT. Translation gives CASSLSGGTNEKLFF.

The rearrangement joins TRBV28 to TRBJ1-3; maybe TRBD1 (6 bases). Germline V CDR1 and CDR2: MDHEN, SYDVKM. The CDR3 is 16 amino acids. The germline V and J ends were trimmed by 1 base and 0 bases, with 10 bases remaining between them. CDR3 sequence: CASSLSLQGSGNTIYF. The CDR3 nucleotides read TGTGCCAGCAGTTTATCCCTACAGGGCTCTGGAAACACCATATATTTT.

V and J are TRBV7-2 and TRBJ2-5, with TRBD2 matching 10 bases. This CDR3 region has 15 residues. Trimming removed 5 bases from V and 2 bases from J; junction bases left unmatched: 5. The germline V gene has CDR1 SGHTA and CDR2 FQGNSA. The CDR3 DNA sequence: TGTGCCAGCAGCCCCCGGGGACTAGCGCAAGAGACCCAGTACTTC. It codes for CASSPRGLAQETQYF.

The CDR3 sequence: CASSLNSGELFF. DNA of the CDR3: TGTGCCAGCAGCCTTAATTCGGGGGAGCTGTTTTTT. The chain joins TRBV12-3 or TRBV12-4 to TRBJ2-2; D not certain. V was cut by 6 bases and J by 8 bases, with 10 bases left in between. The CDR3 runs to 12 residues.

V and J are TRBV28 and TRBJ1-2; TRBD1 matches at 7 bases. The CDR3 covers 14 residues. J lost 8 bases, V lost 3 bases, and 9 bases had no gene match. CDR1 MDHEN and CDR2 SYDVKM come from the germline V gene. The CDR3 nucleotides read TGTGCCAGCAGTTTGAGGGGGCCAGACAAAGGCTACACCTTC. It is translated as CASSLRGPDKGYTF.